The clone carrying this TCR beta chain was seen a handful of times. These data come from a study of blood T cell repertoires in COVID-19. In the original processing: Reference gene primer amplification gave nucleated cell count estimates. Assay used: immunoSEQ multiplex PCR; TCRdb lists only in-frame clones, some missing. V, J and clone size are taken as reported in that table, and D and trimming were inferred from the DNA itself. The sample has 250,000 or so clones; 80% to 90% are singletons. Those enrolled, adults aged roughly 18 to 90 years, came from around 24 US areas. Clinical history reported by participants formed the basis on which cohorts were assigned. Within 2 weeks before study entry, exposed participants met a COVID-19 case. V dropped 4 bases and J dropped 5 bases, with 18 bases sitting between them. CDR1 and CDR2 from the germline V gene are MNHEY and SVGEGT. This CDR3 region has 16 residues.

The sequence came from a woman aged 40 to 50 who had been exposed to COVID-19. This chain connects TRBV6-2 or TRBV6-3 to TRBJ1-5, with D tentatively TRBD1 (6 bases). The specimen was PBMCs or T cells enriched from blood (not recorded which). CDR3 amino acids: CASSLGQPTTDQPQHF. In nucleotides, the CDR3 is TGTGCCAGCAGTTTAGGACAGCCTACGACCGATCAGCCCCAGCATTTT.